One sample yielded the 2 T cell receptor beta chains listed below, sequenced in a study of identical twins. One entry per CDR3 protein results from TCRdb running MiXCR on the 5' RACE reads. The sample records 400,000 to 550,000 distinct CDR3 sequences, under 25% being singletons. These data were also reused for a study on T cells expressing NK-cell markers.

Sequencing used CD4+ T cells sorted from blood. These TCRs come from a young woman in good health.

This chain joins TRBV7-2 and TRBJ2-3, with D perhaps TRBD2 (6 bases). The CDR3 loop spans 15 amino acids. Per the germline V gene, CDR1 is SGHTA and CDR2 is FQGNSA. V lost 4 bases and J 4 bases, leaving 15 bases between the germline ends. For the CDR3, the DNA is TGTGCCAGCAGCTCCGTCGGGAGTGGAGCAGATACGCAGTATTTT. This codes for CASSSVGSGADTQYF.

This clonotype has more than one count but fewer than ten. A read error may produce the germline difference seen at one junction end. V and J are TRBV12-3 or TRBV12-4 and TRBJ1-4; unclear D gene. This CDR3 has 14 residues. CDR3 sequence: CASSLGTRNVKLFF. In DNA form, the CDR3 reads TGTGCCAGCAGTTTAGGGACCAGGAATGTAAAACTGTTTTTT.